This note documents a single T cell receptor beta chain sequence. V was pared by 1 base and J by 1 base, with 10 bases between. The CDR3 has 15 amino acids. Looked up from germline, CDR1 is MNHNS and CDR2 is SASEGT. Sequencing used immunoSEQ multiplex PCR; TCRdb keeps in-frame clones, though not all of them. The sample includes about 86,000 clones, about 82% of them seen just once. This entry comes from a study of cytotoxic CD8 clonotypes in ibrutinib-treated CLL. Study-wide context: Response sampling occurred after a median 12 months of treatment (range 6 to 36).

The sequencing used PBMCs, collected before ibrutinib treatment. This sequence was found in a human donor with chronic lymphocytic leukemia. This chain connects TRBV6-1 to TRBJ1-1; possibly TRBD1 for D (5 bases). CDR3 residues: CASSEGRDPNTEAFF. The CDR3 DNA is TGTGCCAGCAGTGAAGGGCGGGACCCGAACACTGAAGCTTTCTTT.